One and the same sample provided the 28 T cell receptor beta chains below, sequenced in a study of T cell responses to AZD1222 COVID-19 vaccine. TCRdb keeps only in-frame clones here, not all; method: immunoSEQ multiplex PCR. The sample gives 140,000 to 150,000 clones, about 91% of which show up once; approximately 15% is in the top ten. Sample: peripheral blood, taken on day 0 of AZD1222 vaccination. These TCRs come from an adult in good health.

The count of this clone is one. This CDR3 reads CASPTEGGTNTIYF. In DNA, the CDR3 is TGTGCTAGCCCCACCGAAGGAGGGACTAACACCATATATTTT. The V gene is TRBV12-5, the J gene TRBJ1-3, with a tentative D call TRBD1 (5 bases). CDR3 length: 14 residues. Germline lookup yields CDR1 LGHNT and CDR2 FRNRAP. Trimming pared 9 bases from V and 7 bases from J, leaving 19 bases between. Full variable domain (rest looked up from reference TRBV12-5 and TRBJ1-3): DARVTQTPRHKVTEMGQEVTMRCQPILGHNTVFWYRQTMMQGLELLAYFRNRAPLDDSGMPKDRFSAEMPDATLATLKIQPSEPRDSAVYFCASPTEGGTNTIYFGEGSWLTVV.

The V gene is TRBV11-1, the J gene TRBJ2-1; TRBD1 aligns across 10 bases. This CDR3 contains 14 residues. J was trimmed by 7 bases and V by 8 bases; bases with no gene match: 8. Germline-derived CDR1 and CDR2 are SGHAT and FQDESV (reference sequence). CDR3 DNA sequence: TGTGCCAGCTGCGCATGGACAGGGGGTAATGAGCAGTTCTTC. It is translated as CASCAWTGGNEQFF.

The chain links TRBV7-6 to TRBJ2-7; 10 bases map to TRBD1. The CDR3 covers 16 residues. CDR1 is SGHVS, CDR2 FNYEAQ, per germline. The V segment lost 5 bases and the J segment 1 base; nucleotides outside the gene matches: 8. The CDR3 protein is CASSPSPGQGSYEQYF. DNA for the CDR3: TGTGCCAGCAGCCCCTCCCCGGGACAGGGGTCCTACGAGCAGTACTTC.

The V call is TRBV14, the J call TRBJ2-3; tentative D call: TRBD1 (6 bases). Germline V lookup: CDR1 SGHDN, CDR2 FVKESK. This CDR3 contains 17 residues. The V and J ends lost 4 bases and 6 bases respectively, with 23 bases between them. CDR3 DNA: TGTGCCAGCAGCCCTTCGAGGGGCGTCAGGGGATCCGATACGCAGTATTTT. Its protein product is CASSPSRGVRGSDTQYF.

The V call is TRBV5-8, the J call TRBJ2-7; D unclear. This CDR3 is built from 16 residues. Germline V gene sequence: CDR1 SGHTS, CDR2 YDEGEE. Trimming took off 1 base at V and 4 bases at J, with 18 bases between the two ends. The CDR3 reads CASSLMRPQLPYEQYF. The CDR3 nucleotides are TGTGCCAGCAGCTTGATGAGACCCCAGCTTCCTTACGAGCAGTACTTC.

The J gene is TRBJ2-3, the V gene TRBV7-6, with 16 bases fitting TRBD2. V trimming: 6 bases; J trimming: 4 bases; junction bases outside the gene matches: 19. Germline CDR1 reads SGHVS; CDR2 reads FNYEAQ. The CDR3 has 21 amino acids. The CDR3: CASRGIPGLAGGPNLADTQYF. In DNA, the CDR3 is TGTGCCAGCAGGGGGATCCCGGGACTAGCGGGGGGGCCGAATCTGGCAGATACGCAGTATTTT.

This chain links TRBV23-1 with TRBJ1-2; 8 nucleotides line up with TRBD1. TRBV23-1 is annotated as an ORF whose role is uncertain. The length of the CDR3 is 15 residues. Germline trimming cut 3 bases from V and 1 base from J; bases unmatched to any gene: 4. CDR3 bases: TGCGCCAGCAGTCACGGGACAGGCCATAACTATGGCTACACCTTC. Residues: CASSHGTGHNYGYTF.

V and J are TRBV7-2 and TRBJ1-1, with D perhaps TRBD1 (6 bases). The CDR3 is made up of 15 amino acids. Trimming removed 1 base at V and 4 bases at J, with 13 bases between. Germline CDR1 reads SGHTA; CDR2 reads FQGNSA. CDR3 sequence (DNA): TGTGCCAGCAGCTTAGTCTGGACAGCGGGCACTGAAGCTTTCTTT. Translation gives CASSLVWTAGTEAFF.

This rearrangement joins TRBV28 to TRBJ2-3; D remains ambiguous. Trimming took 8 bases from V and 8 from J, leaving 11 bases between them. The CDR3 spans 11 residues. The germline CDR1 and CDR2 sequences are MDHEN and SYDVKM. CDR3 DNA: TGTGCCAGCCCCCCGCGTGGTACGCAGTATTTT. Protein sequence: CASPPRGTQYF.

A single count supports this clone. The rearrangement links TRBV7-3 to TRBJ2-7; maybe TRBD2 (5 bases). CDR3 length: 13 amino acids. The V gene lost 0 bases and the J gene lost 6 bases, with 9 bases spanning the gap. CDR1 is SGHTA and CDR2 is FQGTGA in the germline V gene. CDR3 loop: CASSLTLRGEQYF. The CDR3 nucleotides are TGTGCCAGCAGCTTAACCTTACGGGGCGAGCAGTACTTC.

This CDR3 reads CASRVVGTSYEQYF. CDR3 nucleotide sequence: TGTGCCAGCAGAGTAGTCGGGACCTCCTACGAGCAGTACTTC. This chain joins TRBV2 and TRBJ2-7; D may match TRBD1 or TRBD2 (5 bases each). Germline V gene sequence: CDR1 SNHLY, CDR2 FYNNEI. The germline V and J ends were trimmed by 6 bases and 0 bases, with 12 bases remaining between them. The CDR3 has 14 amino acids. The variable domain in full, with the rest retrieved from reference TRBV2 and TRBJ2-7, is EPEVTQTPSHQVTQMGQEVILRCVPISNHLYFYWYRQILGQKVEFLVSFYNNEISEKSEIFDDQFSVERPDGSNFTLKIRSTKLEDSAMYFCASRVVGTSYEQYFGPGTRLTVT.

V gene TRBV6-5 combines with J gene TRBJ1-6; D is undetermined. CDR3 size: 14 residues. Trimming cost V 7 bases and J 0 bases, with 7 bases left between them. Germline loops: CDR1 MNHEY, CDR2 SVGAGI. The CDR3 is CASKLNSYNSPLHF. Here the CDR3 DNA reads TGTGCCAGCAAGTTAAACTCCTATAATTCACCCCTCCACTTT.

The rearrangement uses TRBV3-1 (or the pseudogene TRBV3-2) and TRBJ2-1; D tentatively reads TRBD1 or TRBD2 (5 bases each). Germline-derived CDR1 and CDR2 are LGHDT and YNNKEL (reference sequence). V was shortened by 4 bases and J by 7 bases, with 23 bases between the two germline ends. This CDR3 has 17 amino acids. CDR3 protein: CASSPRAPGTGGNEQFF. In nucleotides, the CDR3 is TGTGCCAGCAGCCCCCGGGCTCCCGGGACGGGCGGAAATGAGCAGTTCTTC.

The chain employs TRBV15 and TRBJ2-5, with 7 nucleotides matching TRBD1. Germline assignment: CDR1 LNHNV and CDR2 YYDKDF (reference sequence). With V trimmed by 1 base and J by 4 bases, 6 bases remained unmatched. This CDR3 spans 15 amino acids. CDR3 region: CATSRGQGVSETQYF. Here the CDR3 DNA reads TGTGCCACCAGCAGAGGACAGGGCGTCTCAGAGACCCAGTACTTC.

V usage is TRBV11-2 and J usage is TRBJ2-1; a possible D gene is TRBD2 (6 bases). Trimming stripped 2 bases from V and 5 bases from J, with 13 bases between. The CDR3 is 15 amino acids. Germline assignment: CDR1 SGHAT and CDR2 FQNNGV. The CDR3 coding sequence is TGTGCCAGCAGCTTAATGCGGGGTGTCAACAATGAGCAGTTCTTC. Protein product: CASSLMRGVNNEQFF.

This chain uses TRBV2 with TRBJ1-5; D is perhaps TRBD1 (5 bases). From germline, CDR1 is SNHLY and CDR2 FYNNEI. Trimming cost V 6 bases and J 0 bases, with 6 bases left between them. This CDR3 spans 13 amino acids. The CDR3 nucleotides are TGTGCCAGCAGGGGGGATAGCAATCAGCCCCAGCATTTT. This encodes CASRGDSNQPQHF.

This sequence joins TRBV18 and TRBJ1-2, with a weak D call TRBD1 (6 bases). This CDR3 region has 16 residues. The germline CDR1 and CDR2 sequences are KGHSH and LQKENI. With 2 bases removed from V and 4 bases from J, the gap between germline ends came to 17 bases. Here the CDR3 reads CASSPSWGATPYGYTF. CDR3 sequence (DNA): TGTGCCAGCTCACCATCTTGGGGGGCGACCCCCTATGGCTACACCTTC.

The V gene is TRBV4-3, the J gene TRBJ2-3, with 12 bases that match TRBD2. V lost 4 bases, J lost 0 bases, and 5 bases stayed unmatched. CDR1 and CDR2 (germline): LGHNA, YSLEER. This CDR3 has 17 residues. The DNA of the CDR3 is TGCGCCAGCAGCCTTGGGACTAGCGGGCTAAGCACAGATACGCAGTATTTT. Translated, it gives CASSLGTSGLSTDTQYF.

This chain joins TRBV6-5 and TRBJ1-2; D ambiguous. This CDR3 comprises 15 residues. Trimming took 2 bases from V and 8 from J, leaving 18 bases between them. The germline V gene encodes CDR1 MNHEY and CDR2 SVGAGI. The CDR3 reads CASSYEAGQSRGYTF. Written as DNA, the CDR3 is TGTGCCAGCAGTTACGAGGCCGGGCAGTCCAGGGGCTACACCTTC.

The chain employs TRBV27 and TRBJ1-2; 10 bases line up with TRBD1. The CDR3 is 14 amino acids. Germline V gene data show CDR1 as MNHEY and CDR2 as SMNVEV (reference sequence). Losses at the gene ends were 5 bases for V and 4 bases for J; bases not matched to a gene: 4. This CDR3 is CASSTGQGIYGYTF. The CDR3 DNA is TGTGCCAGCAGTACGGGACAGGGGATCTATGGCTACACCTTC.

The chain couples TRBV19 to TRBJ1-5; D is perhaps TRBD1 (5 bases). CDR3 size: 16 residues. CDR1 is LNHDA, CDR2 SQIVND, per germline (reference sequence). The V gene lost 7 bases and the J gene lost 6 bases, with 22 bases spanning the gap. DNA for the CDR3: TGTGCCAGTACCACATATGTGGGGGGTGTCGGTCAGCCCCAGCATTTT. Its translation: CASTTYVGGVGQPQHF.

The chain uses TRBV19 and TRBJ2-7; no clear D gene. V was shortened by 4 bases and J by 6 bases, with 13 bases between the two germline ends. Germline V CDR1 and CDR2: LNHDA, SQIVND (reference sequence). This CDR3 region has 13 residues. In nucleotides, the CDR3 is TGTGCCAGTAGTACGCTGTTTCTGGCCGAGCAGTACTTC. Protein: CASSTLFLAEQYF. The variable domain in full, with the rest retrieved from reference TRBV19 and TRBJ2-7, is DGGITQSPKYLFRKEGQNVTLSCEQNLNHDAMYWYRQDPGQGLRLIYYSQIVNDFQKGDIAEGYSVSREKKESFPLTVTSAQKNPTAFYLCASSTLFLAEQYFGPGTRLTVT.

CDR3 coding DNA: TGTGCCAGCAGCGTAGATGGGACCTATGGCTACACCTTC. It yields the protein CASSVDGTYGYTF. V usage is TRBV9 and J usage is TRBJ1-2; D is perhaps TRBD1 (5 bases). Trimming shortened V by 0 bases and J by 4 bases, and 7 bases separated the two germline ends. The CDR3 loop spans 13 amino acids. The germline CDR1 and CDR2 sequences are SGDLS and YYNGEE.

This rearrangement joins TRBV7-8 to TRBJ1-5; no clear D gene. Trimming took off 2 bases at V and 4 bases at J, with 15 bases between the two ends. This CDR3 is 16 amino acids long. The V gene's germline CDR1 is SGHVS and CDR2 FQNEAQ. CDR3 bases: TGTGCCAGCAGCTTAATCACAGATTTATTGAATCAGCCCCAGCATTTT. Translation: CASSLITDLLNQPQHF.

The chain couples TRBV28 to TRBJ1-2; 8 positions agree with TRBD1. The germline V gene encodes CDR1 MDHEN and CDR2 SYDVKM. J was trimmed by 7 bases and V by 5 bases; bases with no gene match: 12. CDR3 length: 15 residues. The CDR3 loop reads CASSPPGTGRGGYTF. The CDR3 DNA reads TGTGCCAGCAGTCCCCCCGGGACAGGTCGTGGTGGCTACACCTTC.

V usage is TRBV4-1 and J usage is TRBJ2-7; 9 bases align to TRBD2. Germline V CDR1 and CDR2: MGHRA, YSYEKL. The length of the CDR3 is 15 residues. Trimming took 1 base from V and 3 from J; bases not matched to a gene: 4. The CDR3 region has the DNA TGCGCCAGCAGCCAAGTCCTAGCGGGGCTCTACGAGCAGTACTTC. Amino acid sequence: CASSQVLAGLYEQYF.

The CDR3 protein is CASSFGQKETQYF. Here the CDR3 DNA reads TGTGCCAGCAGTTTTGGACAGAAAGAGACCCAGTACTTC. This chain uses TRBV6-2 or TRBV6-3 with TRBJ2-5; tentatively, D is TRBD1 (6 bases). Per germline, CDR1 MNHEY and CDR2 SVGEGT. The CDR3 sequence is 13 residues long. V lost 4 bases to trimming and J lost 3 bases, with 9 bases between them.

The CDR3 region has the DNA TGTGCCAGCAGTATACCGGGACTAGCGGGGGTGGGAGATACGCAGTATTTT. Translating gives CASSIPGLAGVGDTQYF. This chain links TRBV28 with TRBJ2-3; 14 bases match TRBD2. The germline V gene encodes CDR1 MDHEN and CDR2 SYDVKM. V shed 5 bases and J 5 bases; nucleotides not matched to a gene: 9. The CDR3 is 17 residues long.